Given below is one T cell receptor beta chain in context. In the authors' workflow: The assay estimated nucleated cells by amplifying reference gene primers. Profiled with immunoSEQ multiplex PCR; TCRdb holds only in-frame clones, not every one. That table furnishes V, J and clone size, whereas the DNA furnished D and trimming. The data contain around 15,000 clones, 83% of them seen just once; the ten biggest clones take up 17%. The data originate from a study of blood T cell repertoires in COVID-19. Study summary: Material from acute and convalescent COVID-19 was sourced from the United States, Italy and Spain. The analysed material was cDNA or gDNA that came from T cells, B-cell-depleted T cells, or PBMCs.

This CDR3 contains 13 residues. Germline V gene lookup returns CDR1 SEHNR and CDR2 FQNEAQ (reference sequence). Trimming left V 1 base short and J 4 bases short, with 4 bases between. This clonotype was obtained from a man aged 35 to 55 with active or convalescent COVID-19. The sequencing input was peripheral blood. V gene TRBV7-9 combines with J gene TRBJ1-4; the D is unclear. The DNA for the CDR3 is TGTGCCAGCAGCTTAGGTTATAATGAAAAACTGTTTTTT. The encoded protein is CASSLGYNEKLFF. Supplemented by reference TRBV7-9 and TRBJ1-4, the full variable domain reads DTGVSQNPRHKITKRGQNVTFRCDPISEHNRLYWYRQTLGQGPEFLTYFQNEAQLEKSRLLSDRFSAERPKGSFSTLEIQRTEQGDSAMYLCASSLGYNEKLFFGSGTQLSVL.